This T cell receptor beta chain originates from a study of blood T cell repertoires in COVID-19. This CDR3 contains 16 residues. Germline V gives CDR1 LGHDT, CDR2 YNNKEL (reference sequence). Trimming took 2 bases from V and 4 from J, leaving 15 bases between them. Libraries were prepared by immunoSEQ multiplex PCR; TCRdb keeps only in-frame clonotypes and omits some of them. The sample lists 250,000 to 400,000 clones; roughly 90% were seen once. Recruitment covered 20 to 25 US areas and drew participants whose ages spanned roughly 18 to 90 years. Symptom resolution, clearance, or two negative PCRs marked the recovered donors of Cohort 3.

The chain has TRBV3-1 (or the pseudogene TRBV3-2) and TRBJ2-1; D ambiguous. The sequenced material came from PBMCs or T cells enriched from blood (not recorded which). The origin of this receptor is a man in his fifties or sixties who had recovered from COVID-19. CDR3 bases: TGTGCCAGCAGCCAATGGCGGAGTGCCTTTTACAATGAGCAGTTCTTC. It yields the protein CASSQWRSAFYNEQFF.